A selection of T cell receptor beta chains follows, all from one sample in a study of control samples from healthy donors and cancer patients. TCRdb keeps only in-frame clones here, not all; method: immunoSEQ multiplex PCR. The sample contains 120,000 or so clones, 85% to 95% of which appear only once. Material for sequencing was blood. These receptors were taken from a young man in good health. CDR3s include the opening cysteine and the closing phenylalanine or tryptophan. Fields, in order: V gene, CDR3 protein.

v_call: TRBV6-5; cdr3_aa: CASSSGDRNEQFF
v_call: TRBV6-2/TRBV6-3; cdr3_aa: CASSLVRTDTQYF
v_call: TRBV11-2; cdr3_aa: CASSLPRGGNYGYTF
v_call: TRBV30; cdr3_aa: CAWSDDSRTEAFF
v_call: TRBV11-2; cdr3_aa: CASSLRANSGNTIYF
v_call: TRBV15; cdr3_aa: CATSRGVTGANTEAFF
v_call: TRBV6-5; cdr3_aa: CASREGATNYGYTF
v_call: TRBV29-1; cdr3_aa: CSVEFRLSNTEAFF
v_call: TRBV9; cdr3_aa: CASSVTGEYGYTF
v_call: TRBV19; cdr3_aa: CATISDVYGYTF
v_call: TRBV5-1; cdr3_aa: CASSLEANTEAFF